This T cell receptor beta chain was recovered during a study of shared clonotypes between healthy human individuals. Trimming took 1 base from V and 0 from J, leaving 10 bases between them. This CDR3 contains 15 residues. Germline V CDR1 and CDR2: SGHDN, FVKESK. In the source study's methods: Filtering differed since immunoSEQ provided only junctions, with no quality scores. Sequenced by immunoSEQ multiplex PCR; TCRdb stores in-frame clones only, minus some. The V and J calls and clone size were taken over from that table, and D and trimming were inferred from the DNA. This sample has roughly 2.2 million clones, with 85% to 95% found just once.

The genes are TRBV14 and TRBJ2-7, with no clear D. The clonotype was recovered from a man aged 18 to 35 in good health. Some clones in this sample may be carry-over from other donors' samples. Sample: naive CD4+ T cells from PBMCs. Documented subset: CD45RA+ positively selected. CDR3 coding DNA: TGTGCCAGCAGCCAAGTTTCCGGAGCCTCCTACGAGCAGTACTTC. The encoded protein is CASSQVSGASYEQYF. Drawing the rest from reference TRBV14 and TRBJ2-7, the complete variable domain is EAGVTQFPSHSVIEKGQTVTLRCDPISGHDNLYWYRRVMGKEIKFLLHFVKESKQDESGMPNNRFLAERTGGTYSTLKVQPAELEDSGVYFCASSQVSGASYEQYFGPGTRLTVT.